The rows below give T cell receptor beta chains drawn from one sample of a study of a mutant IDH1 vaccine in newly diagnosed glioma. TCRdb keeps only in-frame clones here, not all; method: immunoSEQ multiplex PCR. The table has fewer than 70,000 clones, around four fifths seen once; the top ten hold roughly 4%. The antigens for these receptors are not known. The specimen was PBMCs, collected from a glioma patient whose treatment included an IDH1 peptide vaccine. The receptors shown here come from a man aged 30 to 39 with glioma. Each CDR3 is given with its conserved first and last residue. Fields, in order: D gene, V gene, CDR3 protein. D genes are given only for firm matches.

d_gene: TRBD1
v_gene: TRBV14
CDR3aa: CASSKGQAMNTEAFF

d_gene: TRBD2
v_gene: TRBV19
CDR3aa: CASSIGGGSYNEQFF

d_gene: NA
v_gene: TRBV5-5
CDR3aa: CASSSAPEPRFSPLHF

d_gene: NA
v_gene: TRBV11-2
CDR3aa: CASSPRGGEVLGTQYF

d_gene: NA
v_gene: TRBV11-2
CDR3aa: CASSLAPAGNTIYF

d_gene: NA
v_gene: TRBV18
CDR3aa: CASSHREGEKLFF

d_gene: NA
v_gene: TRBV15
CDR3aa: CATSSRAAPNSPLHF

d_gene: TRBD1
v_gene: TRBV9
CDR3aa: CASSGQGAPNEKLFF

d_gene: NA
v_gene: TRBV7-9
CDR3aa: CASSLRMQNTEAFF

d_gene: TRBD1
v_gene: TRBV5-1
CDR3aa: CASSFETGYEQYF

d_gene: NA
v_gene: TRBV6-1
CDR3aa: CASKAGEGGNQPQHF

d_gene: TRBD2
v_gene: TRBV19
CDR3aa: CASWGGRTIF

d_gene: NA
v_gene: TRBV7-9
CDR3aa: CASSLVGDVYSNQPQHF

d_gene: NA
v_gene: TRBV2
CDR3aa: CASTLWALTGELFF

d_gene: NA
v_gene: TRBV7-9
CDR3aa: CASSHGSGDTQYF

d_gene: NA
v_gene: TRBV29-1
CDR3aa: CSGGGGTGSSYEQYF